This is a list of T cell receptor beta chains from one sample in a study of T cells in Graves' hyperthyroidism and ophthalmopathy. One entry per CDR3 protein results from TCRdb running MiXCR on the multiplex PCR reads. Of around 580,000 distinct CDR3 sequences listed, 16% are singletons. Sequencing was carried out using blood. The receptor source for this set is a woman younger than 30 with Graves' hyperthyroidism. The CDR3 runs from the conserved cysteine through the conserved F or W. Fields, in order: J gene, clone size, V gene, D gene, CDR3 protein, CDR3 DNA. The D gene is left open where the match is weak. Only part of the rows carry a size: once, few, many, or a class if the clone is expanded.

j_gene: TRBJ2-2; abundance: NA; v_gene: TRBV20-1; d_gene: NA; CDR3aa: CSARGKTNTGELFF; CDR3nt: TGCAGTGCTAGAGGAAAAACGAACACCGGGGAGCTGTTTTTT
j_gene: TRBJ2-7; abundance: NA; v_gene: TRBV11-2; d_gene: TRBD2; CDR3aa: CASSLRREGLIKREQYF; CDR3nt: TGTGCCAGCAGCTTAAGGCGGGAGGGCCTTATAAAGCGCGAGCAGTACTTC
j_gene: TRBJ2-2; abundance: many; v_gene: TRBV2; d_gene: TRBD2; CDR3aa: CASSDPAGGLNTGELFF; CDR3nt: TGTGCCAGCAGTGACCCTGCGGGGGGACTCAACACCGGGGAGCTGTTTTTT
j_gene: TRBJ2-3; abundance: many; v_gene: TRBV3-1; d_gene: TRBD2; CDR3aa: CASSQDWSGTTDTQYF; CDR3nt: TGTGCCAGCAGCCAAGATTGGAGCGGGACCACAGATACGCAGTATTTT
j_gene: TRBJ2-3; abundance: NA; v_gene: TRBV15; d_gene: NA; CDR3aa: CATSVGPPTDTQYF; CDR3nt: TGTGCCACCAGCGTCGGTCCACCCACAGATACGCAGTATTTT
j_gene: TRBJ2-5; abundance: many; v_gene: TRBV3-1; d_gene: TRBD2; CDR3aa: CASSFPGRGETQYF; CDR3nt: TGTGCCAGCAGTTTTCCCGGGAGGGGAGAGACCCAGTACTTC
j_gene: TRBJ2-1; abundance: many; v_gene: TRBV6-2/TRBV6-3; d_gene: TRBD2; CDR3aa: CASSYSTGLAGLPYNEQFF; CDR3nt: TGTGCCAGCAGTTATAGTACAGGACTAGCGGGTTTACCCTACAATGAGCAGTTCTTC
j_gene: TRBJ1-3; abundance: many; v_gene: TRBV30; d_gene: NA; CDR3aa: CAWDSIHSGNTIYF; CDR3nt: TGTGCCTGGGACTCAATACACTCTGGAAACACCATATATTTT
j_gene: TRBJ2-3; abundance: NA; v_gene: TRBV4-3; d_gene: TRBD2; CDR3aa: CASSQEVGTSGYTDTQYF; CDR3nt: TGCGCCAGCAGCCAAGAGGTTGGGACTAGCGGATACACAGATACGCAGTATTTT
j_gene: TRBJ1-1; abundance: many; v_gene: TRBV5-1; d_gene: NA; CDR3aa: CASSQFNRNQATEAFF; CDR3nt: TGCGCCAGCAGCCAATTCAACAGGAATCAGGCCACTGAAGCTTTCTTT
j_gene: TRBJ1-5; abundance: many; v_gene: TRBV28; d_gene: NA; CDR3aa: CASSPGRNQPQHF; CDR3nt: TGTGCCAGCAGTCCTGGACGGAATCAGCCCCAGCATTTT
j_gene: TRBJ1-1; abundance: NA; v_gene: TRBV12-3/TRBV12-4; d_gene: TRBD1; CDR3aa: CASSLSRGYTEAFF; CDR3nt: TGTGCCAGCAGTTTGTCCAGGGGGTACACTGAAGCTTTCTTT
j_gene: TRBJ2-5; abundance: NA; v_gene: TRBV5-1; d_gene: TRBD1; CDR3aa: CASSRGTGGETQYF; CDR3nt: TGCGCCAGCAGCCGGGGGACAGGGGGAGAGACCCAGTACTTC
j_gene: TRBJ2-1; abundance: NA; v_gene: TRBV6-1; d_gene: TRBD2; CDR3aa: CASTLTTSGTALGLNEQFF; CDR3nt: TGTGCCAGCACCCTCACTACTAGCGGGACCGCCTTGGGGTTGAATGAGCAGTTCTTC
j_gene: TRBJ2-5; abundance: many; v_gene: TRBV28; d_gene: TRBD1; CDR3aa: CASRGQGGETQYF; CDR3nt: TGTGCCAGCAGAGGACAGGGGGGAGAGACCCAGTACTTC
j_gene: TRBJ1-2; abundance: few; v_gene: TRBV27; d_gene: NA; CDR3aa: CASSSRGRYTF; CDR3nt: TGTGCCAGCAGTTCTCGAGGTCGCTACACCTTC
j_gene: TRBJ2-1; abundance: NA; v_gene: TRBV24-1; d_gene: NA; CDR3aa: CATSDFRSRSYNEQFF; CDR3nt: TGTGCCACCAGTGATTTTAGGTCCCGCTCCTACAATGAGCAGTTCTTC
j_gene: TRBJ2-5; abundance: few; v_gene: TRBV14; d_gene: NA; CDR3aa: CASSPRARREETQYF; CDR3nt: TGTGCCAGCAGCCCCCGGGCCAGGAGGGAAGAGACCCAGTACTTC
j_gene: TRBJ1-1; abundance: NA; v_gene: TRBV11-2; d_gene: TRBD1; CDR3aa: CASSLGPGQNVNTEAFF; CDR3nt: TGTGCCAGCAGCTTAGGCCCGGGACAGAACGTGAACACTGAAGCTTTCTTT
j_gene: TRBJ2-1; abundance: few; v_gene: TRBV5-1; d_gene: TRBD2; CDR3aa: CASSFGLAGSGEQFF; CDR3nt: TGCGCCAGCAGCTTCGGACTAGCGGGTAGTGGTGAGCAGTTCTTC
j_gene: TRBJ1-2; abundance: many; v_gene: TRBV7-2; d_gene: NA; CDR3aa: CASSLTGIFSYGYTF; CDR3nt: TGTGCCAGCAGCCTGACAGGTATTTTCAGCTATGGCTACACCTTC
j_gene: TRBJ2-1; abundance: many; v_gene: TRBV3-1; d_gene: TRBD1; CDR3aa: CASSQEGVWTGHNEQFF; CDR3nt: TGTGCCAGCAGCCAAGAGGGTGTTTGGACAGGACACAATGAGCAGTTCTTC
j_gene: TRBJ2-1; abundance: few; v_gene: TRBV10-3; d_gene: NA; CDR3aa: CAISDLSAGNYNEQFF; CDR3nt: TGTGCCATCAGTGATTTATCGGCGGGAAACTACAATGAGCAGTTCTTC
j_gene: TRBJ2-2; abundance: NA; v_gene: TRBV28; d_gene: NA; CDR3aa: CASSLRTELFF; CDR3nt: TGTGCCAGCAGTTTAAGAACCGAGCTGTTTTTT
j_gene: TRBJ2-5; abundance: many; v_gene: TRBV20-1; d_gene: NA; CDR3aa: CSAPWAHGQETQYF; CDR3nt: TGCAGTGCTCCGTGGGCCCATGGGCAAGAGACCCAGTACTTC
j_gene: TRBJ1-4; abundance: NA; v_gene: TRBV15; d_gene: NA; CDR3aa: CATSRGSTNEKLFF; CDR3nt: TGTGCCACCAGCAGAGGATCAACTAATGAAAAACTGTTTTTT
j_gene: TRBJ2-5; abundance: many; v_gene: TRBV29-1; d_gene: TRBD2; CDR3aa: CSVEGLAGWGSQYF; CDR3nt: TGCAGCGTTGAGGGACTAGCGGGTTGGGGAAGCCAGTACTTC
j_gene: TRBJ1-4; abundance: many; v_gene: TRBV2; d_gene: TRBD1; CDR3aa: CASSDGQGNEKLFF; CDR3nt: TGTGCCAGCAGTGACGGACAGGGGAATGAAAAACTGTTTTTT
j_gene: TRBJ2-7; abundance: many; v_gene: TRBV7-2; d_gene: TRBD2; CDR3aa: CASSQGLAGPSYEQYF; CDR3nt: TGTGCCAGCAGCCAAGGACTAGCGGGGCCCTCCTACGAGCAGTACTTC
j_gene: TRBJ2-7; abundance: NA; v_gene: TRBV28; d_gene: TRBD2; CDR3aa: CASIQAGGGYEQYF; CDR3nt: TGTGCCAGCATTCAAGCGGGAGGGGGCTACGAGCAGTACTTC
j_gene: TRBJ2-3; abundance: NA; v_gene: TRBV11-2; d_gene: TRBD1; CDR3aa: CASSLGQGFSDTQYF; CDR3nt: TGTGCCAGCAGCTTAGGACAGGGATTTTCGGATACGCAGTATTTT
j_gene: TRBJ1-6; abundance: few; v_gene: TRBV27; d_gene: TRBD1; CDR3aa: CASNQNTGGGNSPLHF; CDR3nt: TGTGCCAGCAATCAAAACACAGGGGGTGGTAATTCACCCCTCCACTTT
j_gene: TRBJ2-1; abundance: NA; v_gene: TRBV27; d_gene: TRBD2; CDR3aa: CASSLSSSGAPTRVFF; CDR3nt: TGTGCCAGCAGTTTATCCTCTAGCGGGGCGCCTACCAGGGTGTTCTTC
j_gene: TRBJ1-5; abundance: many; v_gene: TRBV27; d_gene: NA; CDR3aa: CASSPSWRGINQPQHF; CDR3nt: TGTGCCAGCAGTCCCAGCTGGCGGGGGATCAATCAGCCCCAGCATTTT
j_gene: TRBJ2-7; abundance: NA; v_gene: TRBV28; d_gene: TRBD2; CDR3aa: CASTGLGYEQYF; CDR3nt: TGTGCCAGCACTGGACTAGGCTACGAGCAGTACTTC
j_gene: TRBJ2-7; abundance: many; v_gene: TRBV7-2; d_gene: TRBD2; CDR3aa: CASSPGGRGLAGTGEQYF; CDR3nt: TGTGCCAGCAGCCCCGGTGGCAGGGGACTAGCGGGGACGGGCGAGCAGTACTTC
j_gene: TRBJ1-2; abundance: many; v_gene: TRBV6-1; d_gene: NA; CDR3aa: CASFWTVYGYTF; CDR3nt: TGTGCCAGTTTTTGGACCGTCTATGGCTACACCTTC
j_gene: TRBJ2-7; abundance: many; v_gene: TRBV11-2; d_gene: NA; CDR3aa: CASSQGEGRGFSEQYF; CDR3nt: TGTGCCAGCAGCCAAGGGGAGGGCAGGGGGTTTAGCGAGCAGTACTTC
j_gene: TRBJ2-7; abundance: many; v_gene: TRBV2; d_gene: TRBD1; CDR3aa: CASSEALPGQGVRDEQYF; CDR3nt: TGTGCCAGCAGTGAAGCGCTTCCCGGACAGGGAGTTCGCGACGAGCAGTACTTC
j_gene: TRBJ2-3; abundance: many; v_gene: TRBV6-5; d_gene: TRBD2; CDR3aa: CASSYGGGGADTQYF; CDR3nt: TGTGCCAGCAGTTACGGCGGCGGGGGGGCGGATACGCAGTATTTT
j_gene: TRBJ2-2; abundance: NA; v_gene: TRBV4-3; d_gene: NA; CDR3aa: CASSQDNSRNTGELFF; CDR3nt: TGCGCCAGCAGCCAAGATAATTCGCGAAACACCGGGGAGCTGTTTTTT
j_gene: TRBJ2-7; abundance: many; v_gene: TRBV2; d_gene: NA; CDR3aa: CASRPQSGGEQYF; CDR3nt: TGTGCCAGCAGGCCACAGAGTGGGGGCGAGCAGTACTTC
j_gene: TRBJ2-2; abundance: NA; v_gene: TRBV4-1; d_gene: NA; CDR3aa: CASSHLDRRTNTGELFF; CDR3nt: TGCGCCAGCAGCCACCTGGACAGAAGAACGAACACCGGGGAGCTGTTTTTT
j_gene: TRBJ2-5; abundance: NA; v_gene: TRBV6-1; d_gene: NA; CDR3aa: CASNPGGLGGPIPETQYF; CDR3nt: TGTGCCAGCAACCCCGGTGGCCTCGGGGGACCCATTCCAGAGACCCAGTACTTC
j_gene: TRBJ2-1; abundance: many; v_gene: TRBV20-1; d_gene: TRBD2; CDR3aa: CSAQASGYYNEQFF; CDR3nt: TGCAGTGCCCAGGCTAGCGGCTATTACAATGAGCAGTTCTTC
j_gene: TRBJ2-3; abundance: many; v_gene: TRBV20-1; d_gene: TRBD1; CDR3aa: CSASRGGGDTQYF; CDR3nt: TGCAGTGCTAGCAGAGGGGGCGGAGATACGCAGTATTTT
j_gene: TRBJ2-2; abundance: NA; v_gene: TRBV18; d_gene: NA; CDR3aa: CASSPLYRKNTGELFF; CDR3nt: TGTGCCAGCTCACCACTTTACAGGAAGAACACCGGGGAGCTGTTTTTT
j_gene: TRBJ1-4; abundance: NA; v_gene: TRBV20-1; d_gene: NA; CDR3aa: CSAEFGTGNEKLFF; CDR3nt: TGCAGTGCGGAGTTCGGCACCGGTAATGAAAAACTGTTTTTT
j_gene: TRBJ2-3; abundance: NA; v_gene: TRBV5-4; d_gene: NA; CDR3aa: CASSSPIVGGAGDTQYF; CDR3nt: TGTGCCAGCAGCTCCCCAATCGTGGGGGGGGCAGGGGATACGCAGTATTTT
j_gene: TRBJ2-2; abundance: few; v_gene: TRBV20-1; d_gene: TRBD2; CDR3aa: CSARGTSGNTGELFF; CDR3nt: TGCAGTGCTAGAGGGACTAGCGGGAACACCGGGGAGCTGTTTTTT
j_gene: TRBJ2-4; abundance: many; v_gene: TRBV7-3; d_gene: NA; CDR3aa: CASSFGPTGPIPFQYF; CDR3nt: TGTGCCAGCAGCTTCGGGCCGACCGGACCCATCCCTTTTCAGTACTTC
j_gene: TRBJ1-1; abundance: many; v_gene: TRBV3-1; d_gene: NA; CDR3aa: CASRKRGGEAFF; CDR3nt: TGTGCCAGCCGAAAGCGAGGGGGTGAAGCTTTCTTT
j_gene: TRBJ2-5; abundance: few; v_gene: TRBV15; d_gene: NA; CDR3aa: CATRKSTGTQYF; CDR3nt: TGTGCCACCCGCAAGTCAACAGGGACCCAGTACTTC
j_gene: TRBJ2-2; abundance: few; v_gene: TRBV29-1; d_gene: NA; CDR3aa: CSVEIREEGDTGELFF; CDR3nt: TGCAGCGTTGAAATCCGGGAGGAGGGGGACACCGGGGAGCTGTTTTTT
j_gene: TRBJ1-3; abundance: many; v_gene: TRBV15; d_gene: NA; CDR3aa: CATSRDMGGGNTIYF; CDR3nt: TGTGCCACCAGCAGAGATATGGGCGGCGGAAACACCATATATTTT